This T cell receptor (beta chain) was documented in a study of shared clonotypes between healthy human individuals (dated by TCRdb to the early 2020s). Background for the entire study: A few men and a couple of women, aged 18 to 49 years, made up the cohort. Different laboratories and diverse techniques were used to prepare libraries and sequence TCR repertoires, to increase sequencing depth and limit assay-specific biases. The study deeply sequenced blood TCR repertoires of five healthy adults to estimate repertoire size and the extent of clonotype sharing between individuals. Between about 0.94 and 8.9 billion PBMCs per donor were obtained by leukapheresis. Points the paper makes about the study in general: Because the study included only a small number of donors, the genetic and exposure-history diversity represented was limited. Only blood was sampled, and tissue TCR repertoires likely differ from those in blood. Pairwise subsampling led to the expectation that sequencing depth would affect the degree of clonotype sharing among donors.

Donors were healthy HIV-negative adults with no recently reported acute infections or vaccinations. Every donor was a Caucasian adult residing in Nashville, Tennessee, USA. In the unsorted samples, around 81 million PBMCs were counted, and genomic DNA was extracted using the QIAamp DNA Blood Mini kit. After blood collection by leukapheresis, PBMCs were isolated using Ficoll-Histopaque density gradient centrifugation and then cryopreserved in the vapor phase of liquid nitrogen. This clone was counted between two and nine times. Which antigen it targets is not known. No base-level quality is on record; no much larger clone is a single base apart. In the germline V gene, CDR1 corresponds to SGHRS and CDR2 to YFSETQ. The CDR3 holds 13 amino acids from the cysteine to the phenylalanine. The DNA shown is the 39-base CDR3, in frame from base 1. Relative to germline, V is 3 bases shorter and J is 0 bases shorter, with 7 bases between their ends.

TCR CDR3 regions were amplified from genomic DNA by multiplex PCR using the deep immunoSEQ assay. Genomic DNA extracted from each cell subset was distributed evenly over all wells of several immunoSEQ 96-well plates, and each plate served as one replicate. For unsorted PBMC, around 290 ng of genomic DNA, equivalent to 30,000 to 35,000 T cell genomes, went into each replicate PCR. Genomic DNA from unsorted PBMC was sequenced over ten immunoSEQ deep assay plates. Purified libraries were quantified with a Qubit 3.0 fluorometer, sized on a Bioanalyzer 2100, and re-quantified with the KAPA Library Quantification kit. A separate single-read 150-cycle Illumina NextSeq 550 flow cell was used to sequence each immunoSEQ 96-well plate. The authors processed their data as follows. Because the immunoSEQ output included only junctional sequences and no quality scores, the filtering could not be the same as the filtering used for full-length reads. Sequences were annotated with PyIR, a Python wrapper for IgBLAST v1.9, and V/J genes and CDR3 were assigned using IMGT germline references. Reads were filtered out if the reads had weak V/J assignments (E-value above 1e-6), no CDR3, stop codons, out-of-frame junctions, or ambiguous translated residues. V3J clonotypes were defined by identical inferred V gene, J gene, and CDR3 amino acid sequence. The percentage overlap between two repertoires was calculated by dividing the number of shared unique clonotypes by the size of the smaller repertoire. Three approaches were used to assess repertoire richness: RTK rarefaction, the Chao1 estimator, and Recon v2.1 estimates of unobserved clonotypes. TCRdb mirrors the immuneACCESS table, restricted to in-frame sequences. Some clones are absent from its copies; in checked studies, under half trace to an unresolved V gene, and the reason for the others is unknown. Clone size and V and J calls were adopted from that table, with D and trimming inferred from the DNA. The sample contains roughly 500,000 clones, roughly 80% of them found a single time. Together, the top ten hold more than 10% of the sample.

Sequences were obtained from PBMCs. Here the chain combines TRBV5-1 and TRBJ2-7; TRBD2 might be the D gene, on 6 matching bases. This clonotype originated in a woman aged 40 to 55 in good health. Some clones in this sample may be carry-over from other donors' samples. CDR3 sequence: CASSSGGSYEQYF. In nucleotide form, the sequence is TGCGCCAGCAGCTCCGGGGGCTCCTACGAGCAGTACTTC.